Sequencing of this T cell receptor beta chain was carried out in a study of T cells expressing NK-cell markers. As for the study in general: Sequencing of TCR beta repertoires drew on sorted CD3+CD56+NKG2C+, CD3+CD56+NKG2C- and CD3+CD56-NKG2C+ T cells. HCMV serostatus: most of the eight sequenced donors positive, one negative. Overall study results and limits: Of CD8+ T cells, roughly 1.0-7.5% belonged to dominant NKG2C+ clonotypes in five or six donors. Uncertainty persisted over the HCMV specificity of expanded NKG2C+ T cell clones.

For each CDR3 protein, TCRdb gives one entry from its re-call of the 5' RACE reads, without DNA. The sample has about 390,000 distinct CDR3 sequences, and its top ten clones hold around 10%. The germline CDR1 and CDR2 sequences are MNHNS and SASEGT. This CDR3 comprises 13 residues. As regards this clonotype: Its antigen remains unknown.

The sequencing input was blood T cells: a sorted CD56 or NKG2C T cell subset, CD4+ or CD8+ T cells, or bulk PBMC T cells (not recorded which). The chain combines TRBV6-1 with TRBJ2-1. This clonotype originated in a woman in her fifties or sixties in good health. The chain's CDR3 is CASRVAGEDEQFF.